This paragraph covers one T cell receptor (beta chain) sequence. This entry comes from a study of blood T cell repertoires in COVID-19. For the study at large: Acute-phase and convalescent COVID-19 samples originated in the United States, Italy and Spain. In each case, the material was cDNA or gDNA derived from T cells, B-cell-depleted T cells, or PBMCs.

Per the study methods: Counts of nucleated cells, estimated from reference gene primer amplification, were obtained. The assay was immunoSEQ multiplex PCR, and TCRdb's table has in-frame clones only and misses some. V and J calls and clone size are as listed in that table; D and trimming were resolved from the DNA. Here the sample spans around 260,000 clones, around 78% being singletons. The receptor's source is a man in his sixties who had recovered from COVID-19. The sequenced sample consisted of peripheral blood.

In DNA form, the CDR3 reads TGCAGCGCCGAGGACATCTCCTACGAGCAGTACTTC. It codes for CSAEDISYEQYF. The chain uses TRBV29-1 and TRBJ2-7; D is perhaps TRBD1 (5 bases). Germline V gives CDR1 SQVTM, CDR2 ANQGSEA. Trimming shortened V by 7 bases and J by 0 bases, and 10 bases separated the two germline ends. The CDR3 sequence is 12 residues long.